This entry is about one T cell receptor (beta chain). This sample stems from a study of blood T cell repertoires in COVID-19. Assay used: immunoSEQ multiplex PCR; TCRdb lists only in-frame clones, some missing. Of 200,000 to 250,000 clones in the sample, around 83% were seen once. V lost 0 bases, J lost 4 bases, and 4 bases lay in between. The CDR3 contains 13 residues. Per the germline V gene, CDR1 is GTSNPN and CDR2 is SVGIG (reference sequence). The material sequenced was peripheral blood. The V gene is TRBV30, the J gene TRBJ1-6; D is uncertain. This clonotype was sampled from a woman aged 50 to 60 with acute or convalescent COVID-19. CDR3 nucleotide sequence: TGTGCCTGGAGTGTACGGTATAATTCACCCCTCCACTTT. Translation: CAWSVRYNSPLHF.